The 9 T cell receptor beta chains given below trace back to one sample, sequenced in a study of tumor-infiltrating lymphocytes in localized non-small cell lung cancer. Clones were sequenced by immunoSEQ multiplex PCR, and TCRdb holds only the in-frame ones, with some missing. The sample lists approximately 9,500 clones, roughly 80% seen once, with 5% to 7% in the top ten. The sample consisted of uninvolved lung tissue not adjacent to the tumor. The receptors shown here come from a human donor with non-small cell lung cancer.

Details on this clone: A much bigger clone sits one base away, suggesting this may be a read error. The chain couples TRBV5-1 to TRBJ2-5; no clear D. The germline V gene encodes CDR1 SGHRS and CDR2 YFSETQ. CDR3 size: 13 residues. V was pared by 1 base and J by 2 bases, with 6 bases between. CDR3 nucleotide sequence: TGCGCCAGCAGCTTGATCCAGCAAGAGACCCAGTACTTC. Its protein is CASSLIQQETQYF.

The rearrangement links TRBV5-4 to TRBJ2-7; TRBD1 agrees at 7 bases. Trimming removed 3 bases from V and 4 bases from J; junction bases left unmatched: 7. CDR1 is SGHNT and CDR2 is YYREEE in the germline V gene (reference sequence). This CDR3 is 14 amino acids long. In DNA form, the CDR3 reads TGTGCCAGCAGCTCTGCAGGGGGAAGATACGAGCAGTACTTC. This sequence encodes CASSSAGGRYEQYF.

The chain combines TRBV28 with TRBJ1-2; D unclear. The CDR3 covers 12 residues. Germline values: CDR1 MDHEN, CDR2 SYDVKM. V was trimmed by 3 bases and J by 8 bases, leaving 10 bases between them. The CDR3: CASSFLGEGYTF. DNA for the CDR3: TGTGCCAGCAGTTTTCTCGGGGAAGGCTACACCTTC.

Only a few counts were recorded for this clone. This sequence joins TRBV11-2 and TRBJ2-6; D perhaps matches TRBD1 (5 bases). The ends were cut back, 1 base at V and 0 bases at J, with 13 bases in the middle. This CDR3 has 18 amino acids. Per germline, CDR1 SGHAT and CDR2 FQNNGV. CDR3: CASSLVGRASSGANVLTF. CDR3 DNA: TGTGCCAGCAGCTTAGTCGGCAGGGCCAGCTCTGGGGCCAACGTCCTGACTTTC.

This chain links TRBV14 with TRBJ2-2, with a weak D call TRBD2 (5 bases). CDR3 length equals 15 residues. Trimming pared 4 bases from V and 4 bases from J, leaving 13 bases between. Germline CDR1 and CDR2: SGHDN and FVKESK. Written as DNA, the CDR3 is TGTGCCAGCAGCCTAGGACTGAGCTTCACCGGGGAGCTGTTTTTT. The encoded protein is CASSLGLSFTGELFF.

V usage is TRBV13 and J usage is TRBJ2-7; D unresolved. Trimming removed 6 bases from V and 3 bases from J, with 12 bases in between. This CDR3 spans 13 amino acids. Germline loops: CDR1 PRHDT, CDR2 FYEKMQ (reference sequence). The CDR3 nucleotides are TGTGCCAGCAGGGAATTGGGGAACTACGAGCAGTACTTC. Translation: CASRELGNYEQYF. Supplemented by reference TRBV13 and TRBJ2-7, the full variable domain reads AAGVIQSPRHLIKEKRETATLKCYPIPRHDTVYWYQQGPGQDPQFLISFYEKMQSDKGSIPDRFSAQQFSDYHSELNMSSLELGDSALYFCASRELGNYEQYFGPGTRLTVT.

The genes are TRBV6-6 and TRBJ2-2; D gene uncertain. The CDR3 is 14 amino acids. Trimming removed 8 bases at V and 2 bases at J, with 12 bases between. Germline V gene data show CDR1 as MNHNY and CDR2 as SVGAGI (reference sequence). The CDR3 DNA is TGTGCCAGCGTACCCACGGGCAACACCGGGGAGCTGTTTTTT. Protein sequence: CASVPTGNTGELFF.

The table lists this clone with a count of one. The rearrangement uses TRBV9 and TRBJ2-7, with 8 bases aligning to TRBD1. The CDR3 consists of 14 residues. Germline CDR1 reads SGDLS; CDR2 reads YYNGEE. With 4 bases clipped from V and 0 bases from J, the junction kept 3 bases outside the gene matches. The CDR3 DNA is TGTGCCAGCAGCACGACAGGGGTCTCCTACGAGCAGTACTTC. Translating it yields CASSTTGVSYEQYF.

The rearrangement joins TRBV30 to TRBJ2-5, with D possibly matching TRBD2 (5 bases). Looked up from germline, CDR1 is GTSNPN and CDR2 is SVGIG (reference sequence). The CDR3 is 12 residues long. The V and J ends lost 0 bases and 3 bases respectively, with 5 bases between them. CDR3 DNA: TGTGCCTGGAGTGTGGGAGAAGAGACCCAGTACTTC. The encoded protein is CAWSVGEETQYF. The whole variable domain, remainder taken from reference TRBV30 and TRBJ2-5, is SQTIHQWPATLVQPVGSPLSLECTVEGTSNPNLYWYRQAAGRGLQLLFYSVGIGQISSEVPQNLSASRPQDRQFILSSKKLLLSDSGFYLCAWSVGEETQYFGPGTRLLVL.